This TCR beta chain is from a study of regulatory T cells in long-lasting Graves disease. Time point reported: newly diagnosed GD, antithyroid drugs for less than 3 months. The TCR library was prepared using RNA isolated from PBMCs. V lost 4 bases and J lost 8, with 11 bases in between. The V gene's germline CDR1 is GTSNPN and CDR2 SVGIG (reference sequence). CDR3 length: 12 amino acids. This clonotype was counted many times. Sequencing libraries for TCR beta were prepared with iRepertoire HTBI primers and Arm-PCR of CDR3 regions. From the multiplex PCR reads, TCRdb called clonotypes with MiXCR, one entry per CDR3 protein. The sample yields 530,000 or so distinct CDR3 sequences, less than 15% seen once. These data also featured in a second study, about T cells in Graves' hyperthyroidism and ophthalmopathy. That work contributes: Stable hyperthyroidism was separated from ophthalmopathy by a model based on 13 V-J features.

The TCR was taken from a man aged 25 to 40 with Graves disease. This chain connects TRBV30 to TRBJ1-4; D unclear. Here the sequenced sample was peripheral blood mononuclear cells (PBMCs), taken at new diagnosis, from a patient treated with antithyroid drugs. CDR3 sequence: CAWTDGGEKLFF. In DNA, the CDR3 is TGTGCCTGGACGGACGGTGGGGAAAAACTGTTTTTT.